These 18 T cell receptor beta chains originate from one sample sequenced in a study of T cells in women clearing cervical HPV infection. This table comes from immunoSEQ multiplex PCR, and its TCRdb copy is limited to in-frame clones, with some not included. The data show 20,000 to 25,000 clones, and the top ten clones hold more than 9%. Sequencing input: blood buffy coat. The source of these receptors is a woman aged 18 to 69 with a cervical HPV16 infection that either progressed to CIN3+ or cleared (not recorded which).

Points on this clone: The DNA ends 3 residues before the CDR3 does, and the rest of the CDR3 is filled in from the germline J gene. The chain recombines TRBV19 with TRBJ2-3; possibly TRBD2 for D (6 bases). V was cut by 2 bases and J by 3 bases, with 12 bases left in between. This CDR3 region has 15 residues. Germline V CDR1 and CDR2: LNHDA, SQIVND (reference sequence). This chain's CDR3 is CASSIRGDETDTQYF. The part of the CDR3 DNA that was read is TGTGCCAGTAGTATACGCGGGGATGAGACAGATACG.

The CDR3 protein is CAWSETSGSRVYNEQFF. The DNA read from the CDR3 is TGTGCCTGGAGTGAGACTAGCGGGAGTCGGGTTTACAATGAG. The chain carries TRBV30 and TRBJ2-1; the match to TRBD2 covers 12 bases. Read coverage stops 3 residues before the CDR3 terminus; the germline J gene supplies the remainder. Germline V lookup: CDR1 GTSNPN, CDR2 SVGIG (reference sequence). Trimming removed 1 base from V and 4 bases from J; junction bases left unmatched: 8. The CDR3 is made up of 17 amino acids.

Points on this clone: The read ends 3 residues before the CDR3 terminus; that terminus is restored from the germline J gene. The gene calls are TRBV5-1 and TRBJ1-2, with 7 bases identical to TRBD1. V was pared by 4 bases and J by 5 bases, with 8 bases of the junction left unmatched. Germline V gene data show CDR1 as SGHRS and CDR2 as YFSETQ. CDR3 size: 14 residues. The CDR3 bases that were read are TGCGCCAGCAGCCTGCCGGGACAGTCATATGGC. Translating gives CASSLPGQSYG. The whole CDR3 protein reads CASSLPGQSYGYTF.

For this clone: The CDR3 end falls 3 residues outside the read, so it is completed with the germline J gene. The chain carries TRBV5-1 and TRBJ2-6, with D unclear. Germline V gene sequence: CDR1 SGHRS, CDR2 YFSETQ. Trimming removed 4 bases from V and 1 base from J, with 12 bases in between. The CDR3 is 16 amino acids. The CDR3 protein is CASSRSGGSGANVLTF. Incomplete CDR3 DNA: TGCGCCAGCAGCCGCTCAGGTGGGTCTGGGGCCAACGTC. The whole variable domain, remainder taken from reference TRBV5-1 and TRBJ2-6, is KAGVTQTPRYLIKTRGQQVTLSCSPISGHRSVSWYQQTPGQGLQFLFEYFSETQRNKGNFPGRFSGRQFSNSRSEMNVSTLELGDSALYLCASSRSGGSGANVLTFGAGSRLTVL.

Worth noting for this clone: Coverage ceases 3 residues before the CDR3 finishes, and the germline J gene fills in the end. The chain joins TRBV6-2 or TRBV6-3 to TRBJ1-1, with unresolved D. This CDR3 region has 12 residues. Trimming took off 2 bases at V and 5 bases at J, with 6 bases between the two ends. Germline values: CDR1 MNHEY, CDR2 SVGEGT. The sequenced part of the CDR3 DNA is TGTGCCAGCAGTTACGGGCAGACTGAA. This sequence encodes CASSYGQTE. The whole CDR3 protein reads CASSYGQTEAFF.

Points on this clone: The sequenced fragment ends 3 residues before the CDR3 boundary, so the rest is inferred from the germline J gene. V is TRBV6-2 or TRBV6-3 and J is TRBJ2-7; D possibly corresponds to TRBD1 (6 bases). This CDR3 has 14 amino acids. Germline assignment: CDR1 MNHEY and CDR2 SVGEGT. Trimming removed 5 bases from V and 2 bases from J, with 13 bases in between. The CDR3 loop is CASSLTGTTYEQYF. The covered CDR3 bases are TGTGCCAGCAGTCTAACCGGGACAACCTACGAG.

A note on this clone: The CDR3 end falls 3 residues outside the read, so it is completed with the germline J gene. This chain links TRBV14 with TRBJ1-2, with 7 bases fitting TRBD1. Per germline, CDR1 SGHDN and CDR2 FVKESK. The junction had 10 bases not matched to a gene; V was cut back by 4 bases and J by 2 bases. The CDR3 totals 16 residues. The CDR3 reads CASSPLRGTENYGYTF. Partial CDR3 DNA: TGTGCCAGCAGCCCCCTTAGGGGGACAGAAAACTATGGC.

As regards this clone: The CDR3 end is not reached by the read, which stops 3 residues before it; the germline J gene fills it in. The rearrangement uses TRBV20-1 and TRBJ2-3, with 9 bases lining up with TRBD1. The CDR3 contains 15 residues. Germline assignment: CDR1 DFQATT and CDR2 SNEGSKA (reference sequence). The V and J ends lost 1 base and 6 bases, in that order; junction bases with no gene match: 8. The CDR3 reads CSARGGTGYEDTQYF. Incomplete CDR3 DNA: TGCAGTGCTAGAGGGGGGACAGGGTATGAGGATACG.

About this clone: The CDR3 end falls 3 residues outside the read, so it is completed with the germline J gene. The chain combines TRBV2 with TRBJ1-1, with D tentatively TRBD1 (6 bases). Germline V gives CDR1 SNHLY, CDR2 FYNNEI. There are 14 residues in the CDR3. CDR3 residues: CASRLETGIGEAFF. CDR3 DNA, as far as it was read: TGTGCCAGCAGACTCGAAACAGGGATCGGCGAA. Looking up the rest from reference TRBV2 and TRBJ1-1 gives the full variable domain: EPEVTQTPSHQVTQMGQEVILRCVPISNHLYFYWYRQILGQKVEFLVSFYNNEISEKSEIFDDQFSVERPDGSNFTLKIRSTKLEDSAMYFCASRLETGIGEAFFGQGTRLTVV.

A remark on this clone: The read halts 3 residues ahead of the CDR3 end, with the missing end drawn from the germline J gene. V and J are TRBV18 and TRBJ1-4; D is ambiguous. This CDR3 has 15 residues. CDR1 and CDR2 from the germline V gene are KGHSH and LQKENI. With 0 bases removed from V and 0 bases from J, the gap between germline ends came to 5 bases. The part of the CDR3 DNA that was read is TGTGCCAGCTCACCACCACTTGCAACTAATGAAAAA. Amino acids: CASSPPLATNEK. The complete CDR3 sequence is CASSPPLATNEKLFF. Filled out from reference TRBV18 and TRBJ1-4, the complete variable domain reads NAGVMQNPRHLVRRRGQEARLRCSPMKGHSHVYWYRQLPEEGLKFMVYLQKENIIDESGMPKERFSAEFPKEGPSILRIQQVVRGDSAAYFCASSPPLATNEKLFFGSGTQLSVL.

About this clone: The read ends 3 residues before the CDR3 terminus; that terminus is restored from the germline J gene. The chain combines TRBV20-1 with TRBJ1-6, with a weak D call TRBD1 (5 bases). The CDR3 length is 14 residues. CDR1 is DFQATT, CDR2 SNEGSKA, per germline (reference sequence). Trimming took off 4 bases at V and 5 bases at J, with 12 bases between the two ends. The CDR3 loop reads CSAKIQGNNSPLHF. Incomplete CDR3 DNA: TGCAGTGCTAAGATTCAGGGAAATAATTCACCC.

Points on this clone: The DNA ends 3 residues before the CDR3 does, and the rest of the CDR3 is filled in from the germline J gene. The rearrangement links TRBV7-3 to TRBJ2-3, with D possibly TRBD2 on 6 matching bases. In germline, CDR1 is SGHTA, CDR2 FQGTGA. Trimming stripped 5 bases from V and 4 bases from J, with 13 bases between. This CDR3 has 14 residues. The covered CDR3 bases are TGTGCCAGCAGCCCTGTCGGAGGGGCAGATACG. Its translation: CASSPVGGADT. The whole CDR3 sequence reads CASSPVGGADTQYF.

On this clone itself: With the read ending 3 residues before the CDR3 end, the germline J gene is used to fill in that end. J is TRBJ2-7 and V is TRBV20-1; TRBD1 matches at 8 bases. Trimming at V came to 3 bases and at J to 2 bases, leaving 6 bases not matched to a gene. Per germline, CDR1 DFQATT and CDR2 SNEGSKA (reference sequence). This CDR3 region has 14 residues. The sequenced CDR3 bases are TGCAGTGCTAGGGCCAGACAGGGGCCCTACGAG. Translating it yields CSARARQGPYE. The entire CDR3 reads CSARARQGPYEQYF.

Remarks on this clone: The read gets to within 3 residues of the CDR3 end, and the germline J gene fills in the rest. V is TRBV20-1 and J is TRBJ2-7; TRBD1 matches at 7 bases. V was clipped by 5 bases and J by 3 bases; unmatched bases: 4. Germline V gene sequence: CDR1 DFQATT, CDR2 SNEGSKA (reference sequence). CDR3 length equals 12 residues. The CDR3 DNA, read in part, is TGCAGTGCTCACAGGGGTCTCTACGAG. Translating it yields CSAHRGLYE. The entire CDR3 protein is CSAHRGLYEQYF.

CDR3 DNA (partial): TGTGCCAGTAGTATAGGGACTAGCGGGGTTGAG. It is translated as CASSIGTSGVE. The whole CDR3 sequence is CASSIGTSGVEQFF. The V gene is TRBV19, the J gene TRBJ2-1; 12 bases match TRBD2. Read coverage stops 3 residues before the CDR3 terminus; the germline J gene supplies the remainder. The CDR3 is made up of 14 amino acids. Germline values: CDR1 LNHDA, CDR2 SQIVND (reference sequence). V trimming: 1 base; J trimming: 9 bases; junction bases outside the gene matches: 1.

Concerning this clone: Sequencing ends 3 residues short of the CDR3 end; the germline J gene provides the rest. The J gene is TRBJ2-1, the V gene TRBV4-1; 8 nucleotides align to TRBD1. The germline CDR1 and CDR2 sequences are MGHRA and YSYEKL. Unmatched junction bases numbered 14, after V lost 6 bases and J lost 7 bases. The CDR3 length is 16 residues. This CDR3 is CASSRAGRGQGNEQFF. The part of the CDR3 DNA that was read is TGCGCCAGCAGTCGAGCGGGCAGGGGGCAAGGGAATGAG.

This clone is medium-sized by frequency. The read is 3 residues too short to cover the CDR3 end, so that end is filled in from the germline J gene. The V gene is TRBV20-1, the J gene TRBJ2-7; D unresolved. Germline V CDR1 and CDR2: DFQATT, SNEGSKA (reference sequence). V lost 0 bases and J lost 0, with 6 bases in between. The CDR3 contains 13 residues. The CDR3 sequence: CSARDYSSYEQYF. CDR3 DNA, as far as it was read: TGCAGTGCTAGAGATTATAGCTCCTACGAG.

As to this clone: The CDR3 extends 3 residues past the end of the read, so its final part is completed from the germline J gene. The chain links TRBV20-1 to TRBJ2-7, with 9 bases aligning to TRBD1. From germline, CDR1 is DFQATT and CDR2 SNEGSKA (reference sequence). J was trimmed by 3 bases and V by 3 bases; bases with no gene match: 9. The CDR3 sequence is 15 residues long. The CDR3: CSARRRGQGSYEQYF. CDR3 bases read: TGCAGTGCTAGGCGACGGGGACAGGGAAGCTACGAG.